This TCR beta chain was retrieved from a study of T cell repertoires in aging, cancer and after chemotherapy. On the study more broadly: Repeat sampling of healthy donors over several months to years showed clear clonal overlap. Approximately 9.6 million TCR reads were in the whole dataset.

This clonotype appeared a few times. What it recognizes is unknown. Trimming took 0 bases from V and 8 from J, leaving 13 bases between them. The CDR3 consists of 14 residues. The V gene's germline CDR1 is LNHDA and CDR2 SQIVND (reference sequence). Peripheral blood genomic DNA, not sorted cells or RNA, was the template. Notes on the study in general: Untreated cancer patients had significantly lower blood TCR diversity than age-matched healthy donors. In cancer patients, declining TCR diversity with age involved lost richness and lost evenness.

A mixed TRB-A/B primer pool amplified rearranged TRB by multiplex touch-down PCR. TCRdb passed the multiplex PCR reads through MiXCR, listing each CDR3 protein once. The sample has a few thousand distinct CDR3 sequences; about 38% are singletons. The specimen was blood. V gene TRBV19 combines with J gene TRBJ1-2; D uncertain. This receptor was taken from a human donor in good health. The CDR3 region is CASSIDPPPGGYTF. The CDR3 coding sequence is TGTGCCAGTAGTATAGACCCCCCGCCGGGAGGCTACACCTTC.